These 8 T cell receptor beta chains came from one sample sequenced in a study of siplizumab effects on memory and regulatory T cells. These receptors lack a known antigen. Profiled with immunoSEQ multiplex PCR; TCRdb holds only in-frame clones, not every one. Of nearly 20,000 clones in the sample, around 40% were seen once. The mixed lymphocyte reaction cells were cocultured at 37°C for more than five days. The specimen sequenced was CFSE-low (dividing) CD4+ T cells sorted from an allogeneic mixed lymphocyte reaction. The receptor set was obtained from a human donor in good health; the cells came from an allogeneic mixed lymphocyte reaction. Some clones in this sample may be carry-over from other donors' samples.

On this clone itself: One base away lies a much larger clone, so this may be a sequencing read error. Distinct nucleotide sequences in the sample also encode this CDR3. The chain is built from TRBV30 and TRBJ2-1, with 7 bases identical to TRBD1. This CDR3 has 13 residues. Germline assignment: CDR1 GTSNPN and CDR2 SVGIG (reference sequence). CDR3 bases: TGCGCCATGGACAGACAGGGATTCGATGAGCAGTTCTTC. This encodes CAMDRQGFDEQFF.

The chain couples TRBV2 to TRBJ1-3, with D unclear. V shed 7 bases and J shed 3 bases, with 7 bases lying between them. Germline CDR1 and CDR2: SNHLY and FYNNEI. The CDR3 extends over 12 amino acids. CDR3 DNA sequence: TGTGCCAGCACCACAGTTGGAAACACCATATATTTT. It specifies CASTTVGNTIYF.

A few counts support this clone. The chain joins TRBV19 to TRBJ2-4; D perhaps matches TRBD2 (6 bases). V was trimmed by 3 bases and J by 9 bases, leaving 12 bases between them. Germline CDR1 and CDR2: LNHDA and SQIVND (reference sequence). This CDR3 has 13 amino acids. The CDR3 DNA follows: TGTGCCAGTAGTATTCGGGGGTCCCGCATTCAGTACTTC. Translation: CASSIRGSRIQYF.

This clone was counted a few times. The V and J genes are TRBV18 and TRBJ1-5, with D hard to call. The CDR3 totals 14 residues. The ends were cut back, 5 bases at V and 4 bases at J, with 12 bases in the middle. The germline V gene encodes CDR1 KGHSH and CDR2 LQKENI. The CDR3 coding sequence is TGTGCCAGCTCAGGGCAGAAAATAAATCAGCCCCAGCATTTT. Its translation is CASSGQKINQPQHF.

Ten or more counts support this clone. V and J are TRBV5-1 and TRBJ1-1, with unresolved D. The CDR3 sequence is 14 residues long. V lost 4 bases and J 0 bases, leaving 10 bases between the germline ends. CDR1 is SGHRS, CDR2 YFSETQ, per germline. As DNA, the CDR3 is TGCGCCAGCAGCCCGTGGACGGTGAACACTGAAGCTTTCTTT. Residues: CASSPWTVNTEAFF.

V and J are TRBV18 and TRBJ1-1; 7 bases align to TRBD1. The CDR3 runs to 14 residues. Trimming at V came to 3 bases and at J to 3 bases, leaving 4 bases not matched to a gene. Germline assignment: CDR1 KGHSH and CDR2 LQKENI. The CDR3 DNA is TGTGCCAGCTCACCGTGGGACAGATACACTGAAGCTTTCTTT. Encoded protein: CASSPWDRYTEAFF.

This clone was detected a few times. J is TRBJ2-7 and V is TRBV5-1; D is perhaps TRBD1 (5 bases). Deletions cut 0 bases from V and 0 bases from J, with 7 bases between. CDR3 length equals 14 residues. Germline CDR1 reads SGHRS; CDR2 reads YFSETQ. DNA for the CDR3: TGCGCCAGCAGCTTGGGACAGATCTCCTACGAGCAGTACTTC. This sequence encodes CASSLGQISYEQYF. The whole variable domain, filled in from reference TRBV5-1 and TRBJ2-7, reads KAGVTQTPRYLIKTRGQQVTLSCSPISGHRSVSWYQQTPGQGLQFLFEYFSETQRNKGNFPGRFSGRQFSNSRSEMNVSTLELGDSALYLCASSLGQISYEQYFGPGTRLTVT.

This clone came up once. V gene TRBV6-1 combines with J gene TRBJ1-5; 9 nucleotides match TRBD1. V lost 8 bases, J lost 6 bases, and 5 bases stayed unmatched. This CDR3 comprises 13 residues. Per the germline V gene, CDR1 is MNHNS and CDR2 is SASEGT. This chain's CDR3 is CASRRDRVQPQHF. DNA of the CDR3: TGTGCCAGCCGCCGGGACAGGGTTCAGCCCCAGCATTTT.